This T cell receptor beta chain derives from a study of neurological immune-mediated disorders. Findings and limits, study-wide: Sharing of CDR3 amino acid sequences among expanded clones across subjects was absent, suggesting private repertoires in all groups.

2 million PBMCs stored at -80 C were the source of the unsorted libraries. This clonotype was observed many times. What it binds is not known. A 10-nucleotide random UMI tagged transcripts in template-switch 5'RACE cDNA synthesis. TCRdb re-analysed the 5' RACE reads in MiXCR, keeping a single row per CDR3 protein. The data hold about 30,000 distinct CDR3 sequences, with roughly 15% observed a single time. The CDR3 is 10 residues long. The germline V gene has CDR1 SQVTM and CDR2 ANQGSEA. Trimming stripped 7 bases from V and 2 bases from J, with 5 bases between. The clonotype originates from a man in his 70s in good health. This chain joins TRBV29-1 and TRBJ2-5; unclear D gene. Material for sequencing was PBMCs. The CDR3 coding sequence is TGCAGCGGGTGGCAAGAGACCCAGTACTTC. Amino acid sequence: CSGWQETQYF.